The T cell receptor (beta chain) under discussion was sequenced for a study of T cell responses to AZD1222 COVID-19 vaccine. As for this clone: Its antigen is unknown.

Study-level results: Donors were chiefly white British, with a greater number of females, and clonal diversity was perhaps underestimated. Spike-specific TCR breadth rose after two AZD1222 doses, and depth rose as well.

Germline V CDR1 and CDR2: MGHRA, YSYEKL. J gave up 0 bases and V 5 bases, and 6 bases lay outside the gene matches. The CDR3 has 15 residues. TCRdb's table, derived via immunoSEQ multiplex PCR, lists solely in-frame clones and lacks some. This sample has over 150,000 clones, with over 75% found just once. The chain has TRBV4-1 and TRBJ1-2; 7 nucleotides agree with TRBD1. The clonotype comes from an adult who received the AZD1222 COVID-19 vaccine. The starting material was peripheral blood, obtained 28 days after the second AZD1222 dose. The CDR3 protein is CASSNSGGANYGYTF. The CDR3 region has the DNA TGCGCCAGCAGCAACTCAGGGGGAGCTAACTATGGCTACACCTTC.